This T cell receptor (beta chain) derives from a study of technical replicates of blood from several donors. Using immunoSEQ multiplex PCR, the repertoire was profiled, and TCRdb retains in-frame clones only, with some absent. The data show about 93,000 clones, 95% seen once. CDR1 and CDR2 (germline): GTSNPN, SVGIG (reference sequence). This CDR3 contains 14 residues. V lost 0 bases and J lost 7, with 16 bases in between. The sequenced sample was T cells isolated from PBMCs. V gene TRBV30 combines with J gene TRBJ2-7; possibly TRBD1 for D (6 bases). This TCR came from a human donor in good health. The CDR3 region is CAWSVSWGLREQYF. The CDR3 DNA follows: TGTGCCTGGAGTGTATCTTGGGGGCTAAGGGAGCAGTACTTC.